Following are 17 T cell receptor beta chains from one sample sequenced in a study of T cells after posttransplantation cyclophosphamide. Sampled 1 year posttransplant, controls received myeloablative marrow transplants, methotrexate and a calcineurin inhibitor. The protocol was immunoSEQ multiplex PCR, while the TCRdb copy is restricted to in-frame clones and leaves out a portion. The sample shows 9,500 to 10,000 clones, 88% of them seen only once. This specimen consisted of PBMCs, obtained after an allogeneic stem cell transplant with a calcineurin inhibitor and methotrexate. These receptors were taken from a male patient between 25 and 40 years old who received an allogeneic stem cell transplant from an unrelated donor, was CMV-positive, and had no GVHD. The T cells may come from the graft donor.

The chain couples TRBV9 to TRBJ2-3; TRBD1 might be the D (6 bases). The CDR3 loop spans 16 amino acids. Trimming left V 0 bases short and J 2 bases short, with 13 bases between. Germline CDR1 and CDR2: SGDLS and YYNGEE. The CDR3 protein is CASSVEGGRFTDTQYF. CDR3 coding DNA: TGTGCCAGCAGCGTAGAAGGGGGACGGTTCACAGATACGCAGTATTTT.

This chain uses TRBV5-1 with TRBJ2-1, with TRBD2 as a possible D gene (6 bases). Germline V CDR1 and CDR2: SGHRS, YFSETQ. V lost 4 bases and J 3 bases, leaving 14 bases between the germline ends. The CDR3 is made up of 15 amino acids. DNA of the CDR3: TGCGCCAGCAGCCCCGCGATAGCGGTCTACAATGAGCAGTTCTTC. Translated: CASSPAIAVYNEQFF. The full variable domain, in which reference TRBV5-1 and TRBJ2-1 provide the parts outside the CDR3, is KAGVTQTPRYLIKTRGQQVTLSCSPISGHRSVSWYQQTPGQGLQFLFEYFSETQRNKGNFPGRFSGRQFSNSRSEMNVSTLELGDSALYLCASSPAIAVYNEQFFGPGTRLTVL.

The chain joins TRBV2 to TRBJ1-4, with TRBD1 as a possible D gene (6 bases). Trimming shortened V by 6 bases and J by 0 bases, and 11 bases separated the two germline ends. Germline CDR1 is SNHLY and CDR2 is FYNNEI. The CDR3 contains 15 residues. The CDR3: CASRLDSATNEKLFF. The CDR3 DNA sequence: TGTGCCAGCAGGCTGGACAGTGCAACTAATGAAAAACTGTTTTTT.

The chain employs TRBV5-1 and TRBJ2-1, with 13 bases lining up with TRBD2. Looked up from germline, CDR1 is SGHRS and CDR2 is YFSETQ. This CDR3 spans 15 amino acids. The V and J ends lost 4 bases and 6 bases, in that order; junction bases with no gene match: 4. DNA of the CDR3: TGCGCCAGCAGCAACGGGACTAGCGGGACCAATGAGCAGTTCTTC. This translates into CASSNGTSGTNEQFF.

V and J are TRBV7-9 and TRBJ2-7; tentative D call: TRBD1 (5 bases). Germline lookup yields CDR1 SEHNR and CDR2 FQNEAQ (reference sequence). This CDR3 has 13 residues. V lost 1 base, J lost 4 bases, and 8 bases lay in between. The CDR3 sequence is CASSLGGRYEQYF. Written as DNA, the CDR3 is TGTGCCAGCAGCTTAGGGGGCAGATACGAGCAGTACTTC.

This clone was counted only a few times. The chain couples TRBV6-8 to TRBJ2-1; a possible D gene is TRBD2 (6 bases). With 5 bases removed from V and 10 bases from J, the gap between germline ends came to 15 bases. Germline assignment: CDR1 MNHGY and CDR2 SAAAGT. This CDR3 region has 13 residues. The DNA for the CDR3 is TGTGCCAGCAGTCACGATCTGGAGGGGGAGCAGTTCTTC. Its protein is CASSHDLEGEQFF.

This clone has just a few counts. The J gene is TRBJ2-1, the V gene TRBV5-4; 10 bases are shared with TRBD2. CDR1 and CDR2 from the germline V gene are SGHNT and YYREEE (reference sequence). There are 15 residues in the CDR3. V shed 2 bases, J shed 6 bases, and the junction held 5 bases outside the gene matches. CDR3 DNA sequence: TGTGCCAGCAGCTTCCTAGCGGGAGATGGCAATGAGCAGTTCTTC. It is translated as CASSFLAGDGNEQFF.

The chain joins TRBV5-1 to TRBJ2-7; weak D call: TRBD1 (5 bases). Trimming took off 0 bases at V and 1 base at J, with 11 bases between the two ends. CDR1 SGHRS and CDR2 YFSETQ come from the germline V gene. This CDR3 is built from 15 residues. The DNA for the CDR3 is TGCGCCAGCAGCTTGGTGGCAGGGTCTTCCTACGAGCAGTACTTC. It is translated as CASSLVAGSSYEQYF.

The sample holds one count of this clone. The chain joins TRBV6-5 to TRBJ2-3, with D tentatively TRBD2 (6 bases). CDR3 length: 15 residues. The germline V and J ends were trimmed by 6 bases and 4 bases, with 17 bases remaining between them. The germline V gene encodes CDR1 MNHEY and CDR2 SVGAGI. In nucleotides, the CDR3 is TGTGCCAGCAGGGAGGGGAGAACCGGGGCAGATACGCAGTATTTT. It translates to CASREGRTGADTQYF.

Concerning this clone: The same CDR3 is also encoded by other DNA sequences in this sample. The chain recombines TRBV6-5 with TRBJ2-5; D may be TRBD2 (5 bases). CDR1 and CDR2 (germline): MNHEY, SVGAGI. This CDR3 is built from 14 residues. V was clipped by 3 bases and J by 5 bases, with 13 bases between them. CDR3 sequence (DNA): TGTGCCAGCAGTTATTCTAGGCCGGGGGAGACCCAGTACTTC. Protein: CASSYSRPGETQYF.

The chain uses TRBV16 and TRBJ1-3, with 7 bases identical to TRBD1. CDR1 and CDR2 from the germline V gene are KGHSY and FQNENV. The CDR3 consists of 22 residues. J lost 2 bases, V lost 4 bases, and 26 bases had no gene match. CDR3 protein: CASSPSERGQLIFYNTGNTIYF. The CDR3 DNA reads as TGTGCCAGCAGCCCCTCAGAAAGGGGACAGCTAATTTTTTACAACACTGGAAACACCATATATTTT. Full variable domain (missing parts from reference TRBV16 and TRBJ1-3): GEEVAQTPKHLVRGEGQKAKLYCAPIKGHSYVFWYQQVLKNEFKFLISFQNENVFDETGMPKERFSAKCLPNSPCSLEIQATKLEDSAVYFCASSPSERGQLIFYNTGNTIYFGEGSWLTVV.

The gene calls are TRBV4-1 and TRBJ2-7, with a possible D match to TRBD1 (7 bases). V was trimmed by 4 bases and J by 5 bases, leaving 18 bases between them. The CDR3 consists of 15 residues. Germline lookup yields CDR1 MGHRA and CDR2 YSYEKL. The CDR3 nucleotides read TGCGCCAGCAGCCGCAGTCAGGGGGGAGTGGACGAGCAGTACGTC. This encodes CASSRSQGGVDEQYV.

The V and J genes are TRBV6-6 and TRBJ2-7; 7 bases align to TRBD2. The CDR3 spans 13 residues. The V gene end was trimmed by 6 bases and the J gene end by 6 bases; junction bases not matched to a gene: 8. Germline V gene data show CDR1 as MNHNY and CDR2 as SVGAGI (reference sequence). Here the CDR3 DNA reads TGTGCCAGCAGAATGGACGGGGAGGGCGAGCAGTACTTC. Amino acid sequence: CASRMDGEGEQYF.

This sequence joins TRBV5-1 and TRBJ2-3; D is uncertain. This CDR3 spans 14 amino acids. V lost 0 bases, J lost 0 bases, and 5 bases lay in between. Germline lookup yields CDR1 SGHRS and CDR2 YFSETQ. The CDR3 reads CASSLGQSTDTQYF. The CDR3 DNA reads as TGCGCCAGCAGCTTGGGACAAAGCACAGATACGCAGTATTTT.

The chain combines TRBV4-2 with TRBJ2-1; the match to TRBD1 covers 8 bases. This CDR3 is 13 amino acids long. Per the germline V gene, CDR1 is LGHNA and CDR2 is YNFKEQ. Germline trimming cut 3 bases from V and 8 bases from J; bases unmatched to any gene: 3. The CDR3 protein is CASSQRQGYEQFF. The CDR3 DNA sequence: TGTGCCAGCAGCCAGAGACAGGGGTATGAGCAGTTCTTC.

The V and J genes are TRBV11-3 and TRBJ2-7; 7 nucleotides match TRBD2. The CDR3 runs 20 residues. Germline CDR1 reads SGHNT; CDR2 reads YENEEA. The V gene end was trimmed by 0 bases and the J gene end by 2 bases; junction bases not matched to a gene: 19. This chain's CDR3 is CASSLDRLAAPSRFPYEQYF. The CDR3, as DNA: TGTGCCAGCAGCTTAGATAGGCTAGCGGCACCATCGCGTTTTCCCTACGAGCAGTACTTC.

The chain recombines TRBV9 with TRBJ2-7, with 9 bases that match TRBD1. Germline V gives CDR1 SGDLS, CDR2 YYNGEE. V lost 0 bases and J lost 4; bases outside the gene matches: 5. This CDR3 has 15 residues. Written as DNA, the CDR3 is TGTGCCAGCAGCGTAGGCGACGGGACAGGGTACGAGCAGTACTTC. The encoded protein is CASSVGDGTGYEQYF.